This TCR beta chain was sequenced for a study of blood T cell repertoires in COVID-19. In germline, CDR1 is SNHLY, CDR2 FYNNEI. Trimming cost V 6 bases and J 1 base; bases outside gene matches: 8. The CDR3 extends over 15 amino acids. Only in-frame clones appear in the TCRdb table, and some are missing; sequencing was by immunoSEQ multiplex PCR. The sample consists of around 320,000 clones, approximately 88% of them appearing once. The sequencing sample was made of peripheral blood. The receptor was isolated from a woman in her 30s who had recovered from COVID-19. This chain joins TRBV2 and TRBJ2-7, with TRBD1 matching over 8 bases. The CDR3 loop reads CASSQTGGMSYEQYF. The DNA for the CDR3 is TGTGCCAGCAGCCAAACAGGGGGTATGTCCTACGAGCAGTACTTC.